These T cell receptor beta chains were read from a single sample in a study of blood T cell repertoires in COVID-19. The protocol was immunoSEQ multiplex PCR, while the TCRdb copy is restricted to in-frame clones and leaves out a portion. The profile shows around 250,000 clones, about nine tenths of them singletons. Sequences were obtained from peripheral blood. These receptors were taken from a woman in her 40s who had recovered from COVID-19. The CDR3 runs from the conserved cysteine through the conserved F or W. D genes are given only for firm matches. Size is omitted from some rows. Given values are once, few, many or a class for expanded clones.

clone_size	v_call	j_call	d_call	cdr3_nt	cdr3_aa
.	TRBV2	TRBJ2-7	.	TGTGCCAGCAGTGACCTGATGGGAGCAAACCGGGAGCAGTACTTC	CASSDLMGANREQYF
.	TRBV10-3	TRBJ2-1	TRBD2	TGTGCCATCAGTGGGGCCGGGACTAGCGGGAGCTACGAGCAGTTCTTC	CAISGAGTSGSYEQFF
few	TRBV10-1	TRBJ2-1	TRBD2	TGCGCCAGCGTACGACTAGCGGGGACAACGAAAGAGACCTACAATGAGCAGTTCTTC	CASVRLAGTTKETYNEQFF
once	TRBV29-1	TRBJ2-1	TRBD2	TGCAGCGTTGGATGGGGGCCCGACCTACTAGCGGGACTTTACAATGAGCAGTTCTTC	CSVGWGPDLLAGLYNEQFF
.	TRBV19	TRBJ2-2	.	TGTGCCAGTAGTACGGATCTAGCCCGAATCAACACCGGGGAGCTGTTTTTT	CASSTDLARINTGELFF
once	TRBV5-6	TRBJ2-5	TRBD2	TGTGCCAGCAGCTTGGCCTTGGGGGGAGGGGAGACCCAGTACTTC	CASSLALGGGETQYF
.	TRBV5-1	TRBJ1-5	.	TGCGCCAGCAACCCTTACGACAGGCCGCCTCAGCCCCAGCATTTT	CASNPYDRPPQPQHF
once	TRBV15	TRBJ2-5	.	TGTGCCACCAGCAGAGACCCAGGGGACCCTTTCATTTACTTC	CATSRDPGDPFIYF
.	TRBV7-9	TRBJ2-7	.	TGTGCCAGCAGCCTCGACAACCTATCCTACGAGCAGTACTTC	CASSLDNLSYEQYF
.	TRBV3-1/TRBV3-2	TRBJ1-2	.	TGTGCCAGCAGCCAGACTAATTCAGCTGGGAGTCGTGGCTATGGCTACACCTTC	CASSQTNSAGSRGYGYTF
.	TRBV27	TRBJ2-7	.	TGTGCCAGCAGTTTATCAGGGGGCGAGCAGTACTTC	CASSLSGGEQYF
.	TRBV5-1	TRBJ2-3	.	TGCGCCAGCACCACCGGTCGTAACTCAGATACGCAGTATTTT	CASTTGRNSDTQYF
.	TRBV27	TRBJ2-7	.	TGTGCCAGCATCCCCGCCGCGGGACAGTACCCCTACGAGCAGTACTTC	CASIPAAGQYPYEQYF
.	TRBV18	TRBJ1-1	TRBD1	TGTGCCAGCTCACCATGGCAGGGGGCCGGCGACCACACTGAAGCTTTCTTT	CASSPWQGAGDHTEAFF
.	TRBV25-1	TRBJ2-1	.	TGTGCCAGCAGTGAAGGCCAGGCCTCCTACAATGAGCAGTTCTTC	CASSEGQASYNEQFF
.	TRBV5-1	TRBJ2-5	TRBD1	TGCGCCAGCACCGGGACAGACCAAGAGACCCAGTACTTC	CASTGTDQETQYF
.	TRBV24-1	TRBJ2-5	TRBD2	TGTGCCACCCCCCGACTAGCGGGAGGGGGCTTACGAGAGACCCAGTACTTC	CATPRLAGGGLRETQYF
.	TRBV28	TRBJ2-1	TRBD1	TGTGCCAGCAGTTTAACAGGGGATAGCGAGGGCAATGAGCAGTTCTTC	CASSLTGDSEGNEQFF
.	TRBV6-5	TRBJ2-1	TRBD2	TGTGCCAGCAGTTATAGCGGGGGCGCGGGCAATGAGCAGTTCTTC	CASSYSGGAGNEQFF
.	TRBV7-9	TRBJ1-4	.	TGTGCCAGCAGCTTAGGCCCGGGGGTGGGAGAAAAACTGTTTTTT	CASSLGPGVGEKLFF
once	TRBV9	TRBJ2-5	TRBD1	TGTGCCAGCAGCGTAGGGTCAGGGGGCGCGGAGACCCAGTACTTC	CASSVGSGGAETQYF
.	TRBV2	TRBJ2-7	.	TGTGCCAGCAGTGATCCGGCAGGGGGGTTTTACGAGCAGTACTTC	CASSDPAGGFYEQYF
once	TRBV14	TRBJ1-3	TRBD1	TGTGCCAGCAGCCGACCAGGGGGCGGAAACACCATATATTTT	CASSRPGGGNTIYF
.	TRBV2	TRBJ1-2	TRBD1	TGTGCCAGCAGGGAGGGACAGGGCTATGGCTACACCTTC	CASREGQGYGYTF
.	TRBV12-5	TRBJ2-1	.	TGTGCTAGTGGTTTTGGACACGGAGTTTACAATGAGCAGTTCTTC	CASGFGHGVYNEQFF
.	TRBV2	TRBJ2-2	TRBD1	TGTGCCAGCAGTGCTGGGACAGCGAACACCGGGGAGCTGTTTTTT	CASSAGTANTGELFF
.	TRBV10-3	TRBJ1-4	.	TGTGCCATCAGTGGGGGGGAGACAAATGAAAAACTGTTTTTT	CAISGGETNEKLFF
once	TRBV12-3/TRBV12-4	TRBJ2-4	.	TGTGCCAGCAGTCCCCGGGCCCCAGGGATTCAGTACTTC	CASSPRAPGIQYF
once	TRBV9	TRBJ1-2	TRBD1	TGTGCCAGCAGCCCGGGACAGGATAGGATCTATGGCTACACCTTC	CASSPGQDRIYGYTF
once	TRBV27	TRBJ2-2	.	TGTGCCAGCGGTCCAATCAGGGATTCCATCGGGGAGCTGTTTTTT	CASGPIRDSIGELFF
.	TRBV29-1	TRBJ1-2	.	TGCAGCGTTGCCGGGGGTGGGAACTATGGCTACACCTTC	CSVAGGGNYGYTF
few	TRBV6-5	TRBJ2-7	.	TGTGCCAGCAGTTCCGAGGCGGGGGCGAACGAGCAGTACTTC	CASSSEAGANEQYF
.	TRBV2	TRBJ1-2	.	TGTGCCAGCATGACGACAGATAACTATGGCTACACCTTC	CASMTTDNYGYTF
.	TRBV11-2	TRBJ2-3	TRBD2	TGTGCCAGCAGCCCGGGGGGACTAGCGCGCACAGATACGCAGTATTTT	CASSPGGLARTDTQYF
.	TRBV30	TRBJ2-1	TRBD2	TGTGCCTGGAGCCCTACCGGTAAGACTAGCGGGTCCTACAATGAGCAGTTCTTC	CAWSPTGKTSGSYNEQFF
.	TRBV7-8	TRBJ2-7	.	TGTGCCAGCAGCTTAGGTACAGGCAGCTACGAGCAGTACTTC	CASSLGTGSYEQYF
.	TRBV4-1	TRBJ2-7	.	TGCGCCACACGCACAGGGACCCCACCCTACGAGCAGTACTTC	CATRTGTPPYEQYF
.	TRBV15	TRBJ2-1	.	TGTGCCACCAGCAGAGATCGGGGAAGTTTTGAGCAGTTCTTC	CATSRDRGSFEQFF
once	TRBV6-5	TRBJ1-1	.	TGTGCCAGCAGTTTACAGGGTTCAATGAACACTGAAGCTTTCTTT	CASSLQGSMNTEAFF
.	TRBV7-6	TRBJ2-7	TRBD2	TGTGCCAGCAGCTTAACCGGGGGGGTGGGCGAGCAGTACTTC	CASSLTGGVGEQYF
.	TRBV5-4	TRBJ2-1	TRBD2	TGTGCCAGCAGCTTGTCCTGGGACTACCAATACAATGAGCAGTTCTTC	CASSLSWDYQYNEQFF
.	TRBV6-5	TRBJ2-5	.	TGTGCCAGCAGAACCAATCCAGACAGAAAGGAGACCCAGTACTTC	CASRTNPDRKETQYF
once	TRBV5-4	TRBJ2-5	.	TGTGCCAGCAGCTTGGTTCAGGGGTGGGCAGAGACCCAGTACTTC	CASSLVQGWAETQYF
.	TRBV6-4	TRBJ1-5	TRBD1	TGTGCCAGCAAGACAGGGGTGAAGGGCAATCAGCCCCAGCATTTT	CASKTGVKGNQPQHF
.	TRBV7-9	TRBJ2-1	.	TGTGCCAGCAGCCCATCCGGAGGCTCCTACAATGAGCAGTTCTTC	CASSPSGGSYNEQFF
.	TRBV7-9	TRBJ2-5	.	TGTGCCAGCAGCTTAGGGGCAGGGGTTGATTCAGAGACCCAGTACTTC	CASSLGAGVDSETQYF
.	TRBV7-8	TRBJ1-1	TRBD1	TGTGCCAGCAGCTTACCAGGACAGGGGGTGAACACTGAAGCTTTCTTT	CASSLPGQGVNTEAFF
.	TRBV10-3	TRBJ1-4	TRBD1	TGTGCCATCAGCACAGGGGGCAGTGAAAAACTGTTTTTT	CAISTGGSEKLFF
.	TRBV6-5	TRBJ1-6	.	TGTGCCAGCGCCTCACAGGGTTGGAATTCACCCCTCCACTTT	CASASQGWNSPLHF
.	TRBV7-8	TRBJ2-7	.	TGTGCCAGCAGCGCTAGGAGGAGCCCGGCGGACCTTTCCTACGAGCAGTACTTC	CASSARRSPADLSYEQYF
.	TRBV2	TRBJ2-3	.	TGTGCCGGACGGATCGGTTTGTGGCGGGAACGCACAGATACGCAGTATTTT	CAGRIGLWRERTDTQYF
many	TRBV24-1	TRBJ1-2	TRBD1	TGTGCCACCAGTGATCCTCAGGGGGCTTATGGCTACACCTTC	CATSDPQGAYGYTF
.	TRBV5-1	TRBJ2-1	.	TGCGCCAGCAGCGGTCCCGGGTCCTCCTCCGTCAATGAGCAGTTCTTC	CASSGPGSSSVNEQFF
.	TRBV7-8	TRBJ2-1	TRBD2	TGTGCCGGAGCCAGCGGGAGGGCCAGTGTTGAGCAGTTCTTC	CAGASGRASVEQFF
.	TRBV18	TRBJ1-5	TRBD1	TGTGCCAGCTCGAGACAGGGTAATCAGCCCCAGCATTTT	CASSRQGNQPQHF
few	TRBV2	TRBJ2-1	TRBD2	TGTGCCAGCAGCAACCATTTAAGGACTAGCGGGAGATGGTATGAGCAGTTCTTC	CASSNHLRTSGRWYEQFF
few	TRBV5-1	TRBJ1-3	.	TGCGCCAGCAGCAGCGGACTAGGGGCCTCTGGAAACACCATATATTTT	CASSSGLGASGNTIYF
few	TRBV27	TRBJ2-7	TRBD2	TGTGCCAGCGGAACTACCGGGACTAGCGTCCCCTACGAGCAGTACTTC	CASGTTGTSVPYEQYF
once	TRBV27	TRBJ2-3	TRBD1	TGTGCCAGCAGTTTGGGCAGTACCGGGACAGGGTATCCAGATACGCAGTATTTT	CASSLGSTGTGYPDTQYF